The source of this T cell receptor (beta chain) is a study of radiation and T cells in renal cell carcinoma. Germline V CDR1 and CDR2: SGDLS, YYNGEE. This CDR3 is 12 amino acids long. With 2 bases removed from V and 6 bases from J, the gap between germline ends came to 8 bases. This clone was found a few times. The time point: blood 4 weeks post-SBRT, at nephrectomy. Regarding treatment: 15 Gy SBRT to primary tumor, nephrectomy 4 weeks later. Produced via immunoSEQ multiplex PCR; TCRdb's table is partial and in-frame only. The sample contains 140,000 or so clones, 75% to 90% of which appear only once. This sequence originates from a woman aged 45-59 years with renal cell carcinoma. The chain couples TRBV9 to TRBJ1-1; tentative D call: TRBD1 (5 bases). The material was blood, obtained from a patient whose treatment included radiotherapy and nephrectomy. CDR3 in DNA: TGTGCCAGCAGCGTCCCCAGGGCTGAAGCTTTCTTT. It specifies CASSVPRAEAFF. The whole variable domain, remainder taken from reference TRBV9 and TRBJ1-1, is DSGVTQTPKHLITATGQRVTLRCSPRSGDLSVYWYQQSLDQGLQFLIQYYNGEERAKGNILERFSAQQFPDLHSELNLSSLELGDSALYFCASSVPRAEAFFGQGTRLTVV.